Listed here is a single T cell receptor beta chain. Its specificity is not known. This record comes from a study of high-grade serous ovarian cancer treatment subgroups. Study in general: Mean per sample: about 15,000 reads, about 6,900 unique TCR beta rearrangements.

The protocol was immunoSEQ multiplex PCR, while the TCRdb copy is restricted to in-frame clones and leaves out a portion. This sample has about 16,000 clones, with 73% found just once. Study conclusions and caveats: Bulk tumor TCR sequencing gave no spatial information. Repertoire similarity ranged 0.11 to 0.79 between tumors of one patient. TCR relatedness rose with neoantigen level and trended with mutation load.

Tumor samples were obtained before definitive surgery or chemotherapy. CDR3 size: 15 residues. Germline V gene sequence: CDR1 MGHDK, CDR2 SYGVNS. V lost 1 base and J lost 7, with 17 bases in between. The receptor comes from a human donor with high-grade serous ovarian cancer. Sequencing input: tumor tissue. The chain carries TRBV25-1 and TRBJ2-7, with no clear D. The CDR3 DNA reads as TGTGCCAGCAGTGAATTAGGCGCATGGGTGTCAGAGCAGTACTTC. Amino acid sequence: CASSELGAWVSEQYF.